The sequence of this T cell receptor (beta chain) was determined in a study of Ad26.COV2.S vaccination and SARS-CoV-2 variants. Study-wide background: Enrollment placed the donor in the COV1001 Ad26.COV2.S trial arm.

The protocol was immunoSEQ multiplex PCR, while the TCRdb copy is restricted to in-frame clones and leaves out a portion. The table includes 330,000 or so clones, almost 90% detected once. Study outcomes and limitations: Estimates derived from TCR breadth and depth analyses may have underestimated total T cell responses. Reportedly, after vaccination the spike-specific CD8+ and CD4+ T cell responses displayed substantial breadth.

As for this clone: Its antigen is as yet unknown.

The treatment was: roughly 20 received Ad26.COV2.S at low or high dose, single or two shots; roughly five received placebo; per-sample allocation not given. Specimen acquisition occurred on day 63 following the initial vaccine or placebo injection. The individual, an adult aged 18-55 years, was a donor in Boston. The receptor was derived from a person aged 18 to 65 who received the Ad26.COV2.S COVID-19 vaccine or a placebo. Sequencing used peripheral blood, obtained in a trial of Ad26.COV2.S vaccine versus placebo.

CDR3 residues: CASSSTQGASKNIQYF. In DNA form, the CDR3 reads TGCGCCAGCAGCTCGACACAGGGGGCTTCCAAAAACATTCAGTACTTC. This chain connects TRBV5-1 to TRBJ2-4, with 9 bases matching TRBD1. The CDR3 sequence is 16 residues long. V lost 3 bases to trimming and J lost 2 bases; unmatched junction nucleotides: 6. The V gene's germline CDR1 is SGHRS and CDR2 YFSETQ.